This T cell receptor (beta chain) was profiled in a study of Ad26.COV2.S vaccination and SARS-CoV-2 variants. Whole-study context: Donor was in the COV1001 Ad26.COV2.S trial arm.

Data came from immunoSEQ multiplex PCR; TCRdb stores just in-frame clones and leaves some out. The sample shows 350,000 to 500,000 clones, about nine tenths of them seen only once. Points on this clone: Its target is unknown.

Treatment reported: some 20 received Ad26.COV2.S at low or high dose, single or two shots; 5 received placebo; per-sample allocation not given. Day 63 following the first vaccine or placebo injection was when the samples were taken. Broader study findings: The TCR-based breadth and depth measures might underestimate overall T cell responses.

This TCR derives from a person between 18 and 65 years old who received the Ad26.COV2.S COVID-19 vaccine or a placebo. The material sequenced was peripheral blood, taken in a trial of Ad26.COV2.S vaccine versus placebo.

This CDR3 reads CASSLRQGPSYEQYF. The CDR3 DNA is TGTGCCAGCAGCCTACGACAGGGGCCATCCTACGAGCAGTACTTC. The chain recombines TRBV7-2 with TRBJ2-7; 8 bases match TRBD1. Germline-derived CDR1 and CDR2 are SGHTA and FQGNSA. With 5 bases clipped from V and 1 base from J, the junction kept 7 bases outside the gene matches. The CDR3 covers 15 residues.